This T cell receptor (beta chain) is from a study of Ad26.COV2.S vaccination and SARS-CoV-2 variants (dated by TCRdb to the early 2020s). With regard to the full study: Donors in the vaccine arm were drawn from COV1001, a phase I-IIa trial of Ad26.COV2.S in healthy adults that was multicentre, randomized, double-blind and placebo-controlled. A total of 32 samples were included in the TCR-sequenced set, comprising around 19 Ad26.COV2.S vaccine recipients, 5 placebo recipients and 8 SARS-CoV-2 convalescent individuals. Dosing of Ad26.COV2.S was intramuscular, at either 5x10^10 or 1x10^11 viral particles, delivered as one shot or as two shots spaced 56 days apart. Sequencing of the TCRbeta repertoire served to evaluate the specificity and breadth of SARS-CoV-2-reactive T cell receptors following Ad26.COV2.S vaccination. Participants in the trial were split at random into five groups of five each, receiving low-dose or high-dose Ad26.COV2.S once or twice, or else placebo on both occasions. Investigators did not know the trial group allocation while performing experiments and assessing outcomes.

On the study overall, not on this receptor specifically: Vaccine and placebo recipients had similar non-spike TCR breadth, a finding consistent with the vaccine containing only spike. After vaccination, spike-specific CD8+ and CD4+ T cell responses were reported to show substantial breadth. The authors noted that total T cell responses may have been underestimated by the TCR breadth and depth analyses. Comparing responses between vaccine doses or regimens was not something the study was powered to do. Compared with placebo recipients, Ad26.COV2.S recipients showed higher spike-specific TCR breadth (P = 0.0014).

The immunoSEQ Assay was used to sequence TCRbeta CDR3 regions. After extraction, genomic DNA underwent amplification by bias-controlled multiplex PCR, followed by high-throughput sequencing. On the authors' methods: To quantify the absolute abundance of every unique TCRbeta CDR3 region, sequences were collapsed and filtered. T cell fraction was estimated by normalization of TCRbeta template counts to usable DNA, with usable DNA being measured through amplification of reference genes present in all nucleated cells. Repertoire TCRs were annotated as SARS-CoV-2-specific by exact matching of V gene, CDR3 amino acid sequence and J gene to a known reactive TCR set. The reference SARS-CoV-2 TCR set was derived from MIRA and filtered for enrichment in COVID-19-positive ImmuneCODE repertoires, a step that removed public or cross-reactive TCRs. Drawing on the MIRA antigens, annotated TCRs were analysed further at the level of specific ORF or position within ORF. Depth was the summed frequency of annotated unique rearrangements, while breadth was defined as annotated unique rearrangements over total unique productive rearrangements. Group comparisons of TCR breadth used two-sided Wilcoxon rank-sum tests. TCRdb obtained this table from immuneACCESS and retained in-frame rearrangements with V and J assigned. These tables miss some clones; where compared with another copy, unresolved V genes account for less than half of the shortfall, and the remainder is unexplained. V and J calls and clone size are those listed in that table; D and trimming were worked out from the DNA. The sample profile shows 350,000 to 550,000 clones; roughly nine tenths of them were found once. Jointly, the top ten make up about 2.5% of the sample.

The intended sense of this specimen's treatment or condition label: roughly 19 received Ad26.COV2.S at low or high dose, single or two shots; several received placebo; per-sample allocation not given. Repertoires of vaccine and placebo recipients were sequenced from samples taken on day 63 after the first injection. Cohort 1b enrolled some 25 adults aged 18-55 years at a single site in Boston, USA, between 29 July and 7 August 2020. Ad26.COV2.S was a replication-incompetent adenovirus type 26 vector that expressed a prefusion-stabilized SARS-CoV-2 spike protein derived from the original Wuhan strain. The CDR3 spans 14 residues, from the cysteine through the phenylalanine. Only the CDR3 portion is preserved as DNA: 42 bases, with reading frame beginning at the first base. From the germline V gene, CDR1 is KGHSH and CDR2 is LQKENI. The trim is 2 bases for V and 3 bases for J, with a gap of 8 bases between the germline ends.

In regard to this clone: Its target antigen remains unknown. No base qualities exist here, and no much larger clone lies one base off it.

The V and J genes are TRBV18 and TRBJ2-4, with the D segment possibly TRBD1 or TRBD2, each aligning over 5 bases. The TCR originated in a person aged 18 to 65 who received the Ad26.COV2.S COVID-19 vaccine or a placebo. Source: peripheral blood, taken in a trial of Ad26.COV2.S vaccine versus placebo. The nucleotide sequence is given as TGTGCCAGCTCACCAGGGACGGGCAAAAACATTCAGTACTTC. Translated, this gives CASSPGTGKNIQYF.